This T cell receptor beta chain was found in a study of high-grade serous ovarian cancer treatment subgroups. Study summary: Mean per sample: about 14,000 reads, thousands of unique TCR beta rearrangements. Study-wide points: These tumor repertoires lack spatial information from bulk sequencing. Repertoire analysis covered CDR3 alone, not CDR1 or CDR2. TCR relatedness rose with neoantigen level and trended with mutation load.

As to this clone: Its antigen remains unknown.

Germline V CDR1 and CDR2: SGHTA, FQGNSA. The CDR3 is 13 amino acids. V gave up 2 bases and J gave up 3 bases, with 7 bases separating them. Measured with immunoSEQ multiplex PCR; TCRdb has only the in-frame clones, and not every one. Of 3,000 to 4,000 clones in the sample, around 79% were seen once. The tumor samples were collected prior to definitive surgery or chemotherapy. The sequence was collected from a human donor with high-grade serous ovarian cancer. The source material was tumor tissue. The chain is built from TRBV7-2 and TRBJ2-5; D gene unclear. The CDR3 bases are TGTGCCAGCAGCTTAACCCGGGAAGAGACCCAGTACTTC. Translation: CASSLTREETQYF.